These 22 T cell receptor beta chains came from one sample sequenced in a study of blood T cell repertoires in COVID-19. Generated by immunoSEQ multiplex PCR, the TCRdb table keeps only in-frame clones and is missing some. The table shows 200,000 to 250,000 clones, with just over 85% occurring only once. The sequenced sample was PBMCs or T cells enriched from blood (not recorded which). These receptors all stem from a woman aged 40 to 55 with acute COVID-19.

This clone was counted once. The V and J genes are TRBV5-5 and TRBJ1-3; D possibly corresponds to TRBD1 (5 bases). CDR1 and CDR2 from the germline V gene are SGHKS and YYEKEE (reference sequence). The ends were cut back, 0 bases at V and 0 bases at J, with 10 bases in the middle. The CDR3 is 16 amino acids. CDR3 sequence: CASSLAGGSSGNTIYF. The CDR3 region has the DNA TGTGCCAGCAGCTTGGCCGGGGGGAGCTCTGGAAACACCATATATTTT. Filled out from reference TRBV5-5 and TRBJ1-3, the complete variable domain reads DAGVTQSPTHLIKTRGQQVTLRCSPISGHKSVSWYQQVLGQGPQFIFQYYEKEERGRGNFPDRFSARQFPNYSSELNVNALLLGDSALYLCASSLAGGSSGNTIYFGEGSWLTVV.

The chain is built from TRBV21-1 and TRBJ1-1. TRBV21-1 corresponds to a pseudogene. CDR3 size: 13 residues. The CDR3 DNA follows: TGTGCCAGCAGCAAGCGAGGGAGGGCTGAAGCTTTCTTT. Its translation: CASSKRGRAEAFF.

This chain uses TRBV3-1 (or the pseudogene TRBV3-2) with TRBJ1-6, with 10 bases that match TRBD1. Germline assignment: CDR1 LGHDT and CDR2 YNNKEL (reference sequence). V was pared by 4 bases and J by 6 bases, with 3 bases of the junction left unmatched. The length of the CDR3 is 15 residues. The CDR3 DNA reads TGTGCCAGCAGCCCCGGGGACAGGGGTAATTCACCCCTCCACTTT. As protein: CASSPGDRGNSPLHF.

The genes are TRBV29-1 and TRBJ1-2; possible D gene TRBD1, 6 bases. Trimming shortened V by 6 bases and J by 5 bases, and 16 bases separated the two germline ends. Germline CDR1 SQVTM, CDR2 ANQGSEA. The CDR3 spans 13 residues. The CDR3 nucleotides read TGCAGCGTAGGAAAACAGGGCTTTTATGGCTACACCTTC. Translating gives CSVGKQGFYGYTF.

The CDR3 coding sequence is TGTGCCAGCAGTTACTCGATTCCGGGATCAGCTGAAGCTTTCTTT. This sequence encodes CASSYSIPGSAEAFF. The V call is TRBV6-2 or TRBV6-3, the J call TRBJ1-1, with unresolved D. V was cut by 0 bases and J by 6 bases, with 14 bases left in between. The CDR3 covers 15 residues. The germline V gene encodes CDR1 MNHEY and CDR2 SVGEGT.

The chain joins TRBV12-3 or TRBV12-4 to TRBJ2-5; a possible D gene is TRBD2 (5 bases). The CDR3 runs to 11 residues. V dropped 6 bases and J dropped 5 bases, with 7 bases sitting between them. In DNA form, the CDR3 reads TGTGCCAGCAGGGTAGCGGAGACCCAGTACTTC. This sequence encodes CASRVAETQYF.

CDR3 in amino acids: CASSENQGAAFF. As DNA, the CDR3 is TGCGCCAGCAGCGAAAATCAGGGGGCGGCTTTCTTT. V usage is TRBV5-1 and J usage is TRBJ1-1; 8 positions match TRBD1. The CDR3 is 12 residues long. In germline, CDR1 is SGHRS, CDR2 YFSETQ. The ends lost 4 bases at V and 11 bases at J; junction bases unmatched: 7.

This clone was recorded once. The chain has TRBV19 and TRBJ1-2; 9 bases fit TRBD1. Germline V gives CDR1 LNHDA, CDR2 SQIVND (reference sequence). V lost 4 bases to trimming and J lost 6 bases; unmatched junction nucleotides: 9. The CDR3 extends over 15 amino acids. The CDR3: CASSKDRDRVHGYTF. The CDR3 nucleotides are TGTGCCAGTAGTAAGGACCGGGACAGGGTTCATGGCTACACCTTC.

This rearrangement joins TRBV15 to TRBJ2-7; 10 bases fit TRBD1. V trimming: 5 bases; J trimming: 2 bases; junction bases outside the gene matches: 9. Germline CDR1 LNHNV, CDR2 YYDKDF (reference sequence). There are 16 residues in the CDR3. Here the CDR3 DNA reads TGTGCCACCAGCCCGGGGCGGGACAGGGGAACCTACGAGCAGTACGTC. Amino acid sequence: CATSPGRDRGTYEQYV.

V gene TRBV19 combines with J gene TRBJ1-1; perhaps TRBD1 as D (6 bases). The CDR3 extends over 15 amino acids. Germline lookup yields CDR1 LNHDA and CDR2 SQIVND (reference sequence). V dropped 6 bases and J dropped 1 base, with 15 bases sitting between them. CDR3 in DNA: TGTGCCAGTAGAACCACGGACAGCCGGAACACTGAAGCTTTCTTT. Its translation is CASRTTDSRNTEAFF.

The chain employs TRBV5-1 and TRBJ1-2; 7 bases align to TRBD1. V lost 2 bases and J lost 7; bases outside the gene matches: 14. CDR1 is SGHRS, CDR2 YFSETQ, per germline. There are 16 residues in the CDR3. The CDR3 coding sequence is TGCGCCAGCAGCTTTTCGAGACAGGGAAGGGACTCTGGCTACACCTTC. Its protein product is CASSFSRQGRDSGYTF.

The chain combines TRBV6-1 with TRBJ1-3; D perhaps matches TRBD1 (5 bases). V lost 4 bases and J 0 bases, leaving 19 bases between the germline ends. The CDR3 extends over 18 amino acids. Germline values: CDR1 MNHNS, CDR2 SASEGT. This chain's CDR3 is CASSVGGGPIISGNTIYF. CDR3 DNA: TGTGCCAGCAGTGTCGGGGGGGGACCCATTATCTCTGGAAACACCATATATTTT.

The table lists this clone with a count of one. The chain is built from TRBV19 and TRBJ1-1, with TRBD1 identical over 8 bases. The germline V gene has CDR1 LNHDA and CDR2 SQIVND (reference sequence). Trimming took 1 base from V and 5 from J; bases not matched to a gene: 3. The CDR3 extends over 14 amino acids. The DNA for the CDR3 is TGTGCCAGTAGTATAGCCAGGGGGCGGACTGAAGCTTTCTTT. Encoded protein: CASSIARGRTEAFF.

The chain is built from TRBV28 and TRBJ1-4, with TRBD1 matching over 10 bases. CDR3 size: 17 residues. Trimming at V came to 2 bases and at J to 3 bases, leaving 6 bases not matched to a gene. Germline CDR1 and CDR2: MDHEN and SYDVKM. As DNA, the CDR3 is TGTGCCAGCAGTTTAACCGGGACAGGGGAGGCTAATGAAAAACTGTTTTTT. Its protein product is CASSLTGTGEANEKLFF.

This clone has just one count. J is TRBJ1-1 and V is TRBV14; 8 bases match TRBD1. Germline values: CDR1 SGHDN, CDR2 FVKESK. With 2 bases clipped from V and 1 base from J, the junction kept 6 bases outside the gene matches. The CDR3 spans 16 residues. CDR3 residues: CASSQWTGKQNTEAFF. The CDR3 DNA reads TGTGCCAGCAGCCAATGGACAGGGAAACAGAACACTGAAGCTTTCTTT.

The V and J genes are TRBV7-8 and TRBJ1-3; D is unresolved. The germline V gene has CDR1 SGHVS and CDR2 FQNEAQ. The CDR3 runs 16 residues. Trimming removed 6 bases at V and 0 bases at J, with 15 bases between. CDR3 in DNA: TGTGCCAGCAGACCAGATCGAACACCCTCTGGAAACACCATATATTTT. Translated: CASRPDRTPSGNTIYF.

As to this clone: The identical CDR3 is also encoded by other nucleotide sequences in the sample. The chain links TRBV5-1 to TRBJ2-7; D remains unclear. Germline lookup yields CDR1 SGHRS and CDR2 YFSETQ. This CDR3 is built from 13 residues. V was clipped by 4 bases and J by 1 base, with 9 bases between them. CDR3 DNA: TGCGCCAGCAGCCTGGACGGTTCCTACGAGCAGTACTTC. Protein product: CASSLDGSYEQYF.

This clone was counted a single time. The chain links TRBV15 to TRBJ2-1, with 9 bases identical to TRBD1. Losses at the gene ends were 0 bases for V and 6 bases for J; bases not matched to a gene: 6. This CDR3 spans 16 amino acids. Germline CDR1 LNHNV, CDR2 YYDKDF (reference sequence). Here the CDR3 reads CATSRDGTGRGNEQFF. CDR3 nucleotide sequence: TGTGCCACCAGCAGAGATGGGACAGGGAGGGGCAATGAGCAGTTCTTC.

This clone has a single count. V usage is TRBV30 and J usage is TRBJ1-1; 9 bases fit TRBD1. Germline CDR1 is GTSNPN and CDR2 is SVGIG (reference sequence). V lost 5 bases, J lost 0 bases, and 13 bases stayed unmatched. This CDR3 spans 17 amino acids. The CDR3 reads CAWVQGASGLMNTEAFF. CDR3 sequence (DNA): TGTGCCTGGGTACAGGGGGCATCCGGACTGATGAACACTGAAGCTTTCTTT.

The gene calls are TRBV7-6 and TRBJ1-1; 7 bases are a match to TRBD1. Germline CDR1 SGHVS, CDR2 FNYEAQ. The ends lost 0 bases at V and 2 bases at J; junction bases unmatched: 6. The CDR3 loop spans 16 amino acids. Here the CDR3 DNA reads TGTGCCAGCAGCTTAGCCGCAGGGGGGCTCAACACTGAAGCTTTCTTT. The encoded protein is CASSLAAGGLNTEAFF. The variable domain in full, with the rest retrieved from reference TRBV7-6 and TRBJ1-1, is GAGVSQSPRYKVTKRGQDVALRCDPISGHVSLYWYRQALGQGPEFLTYFNYEAQQDKSGLPNDRFSAERPEGSISTLTIQRTEQRDSAMYRCASSLAAGGLNTEAFFGQGTRLTVV.

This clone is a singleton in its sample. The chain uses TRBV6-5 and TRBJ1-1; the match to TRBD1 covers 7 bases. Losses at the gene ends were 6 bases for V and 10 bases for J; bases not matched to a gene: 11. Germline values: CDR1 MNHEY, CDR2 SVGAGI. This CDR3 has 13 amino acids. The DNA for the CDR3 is TGTGCCAGCAGGGACACCGCGACAGGGTCAGCTTTCTTT. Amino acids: CASRDTATGSAFF.

The CDR3 DNA reads TGTGCCAGCAGTGACCGGGAGTCCTATAATTCACCCCTCCACTTT. Protein sequence: CASSDRESYNSPLHF. V is TRBV6-2 or TRBV6-3 and J is TRBJ1-6; D uncertain. Trimming took 5 bases from V and 1 from J, leaving 9 bases between them. The germline CDR1 and CDR2 sequences are MNHEY and SVGEGT. The CDR3 totals 15 residues.